This is a list of T cell receptor beta chains from one sample in a study of CXCR3-negative and CXCR3-positive naive CD8 T cells. TCRdb re-called the 5' RACE reads, yielding one record per CDR3 amino acid sequence without DNA. This table holds nearly 90,000 distinct CDR3 sequences. Sequencing input: naive CXCR3+ CD8+ T cells from blood. The receptor set was obtained from a human donor in good health. Some clones in this sample may be carry-over from other donors' samples. Each CDR3 is given with its conserved first and last residue.

j_call,cdr3_length,v_call,cdr3_aa
TRBJ2-5,16,TRBV3-1,CASSQGYGNYQETQYF
TRBJ2-7,13,TRBV12-3/TRBV12-4,CASSLQSSYEQYF
TRBJ1-1,15,TRBV7-9,CASSYLQGLDTEAFF
TRBJ2-1,13,TRBV29-1,CSVELAEYNEQFF
TRBJ2-7,12,TRBV10-3,CAIRTGGYEQYF
TRBJ2-1,14,TRBV6-2/TRBV6-3,CASSYGGLLNEQFF
TRBJ2-2,15,TRBV7-9,CASSPRPPDTGELFF
TRBJ2-1,15,TRBV28,CASSLGEGNYNEQFF
TRBJ2-4,15,TRBV12-3/TRBV12-4,CASSPVWGDGNIQYF
TRBJ2-2,13,TRBV3-1,CASSPLFGGELFF
TRBJ1-5,13,TRBV28,CASFPGVTWAQHF
TRBJ2-7,13,TRBV5-1,CASSDMGDYEQYF
TRBJ2-1,15,TRBV6-2/TRBV6-3,CASSYTSGSYNEQFF
TRBJ2-7,13,TRBV5-1,CASSLLHSYEQYF